A single sample is the source of the 11 T cell receptor beta chains below, sequenced in a study of T-cell reconstitution after alpha-beta-depleted transplantation in children. Unique molecular identifiers featured in how the TCRbeta library was prepared. Each CDR3 protein gets one entry after TCRdb re-called the PCR reads with MiXCR. The table lists 500,000 or so distinct CDR3 sequences, 32% of them singletons. The sequencing here drew on PBMCs from the stem cell graft donor, taken from the stem cell graft. Receptors were obtained from a human donor who donated a stem cell graft to a child with aplastic anemia.

The chain combines TRBV6-1 with TRBJ1-6; D is undetermined. This CDR3 is built from 10 residues. Germline assignment: CDR1 MNHNS and CDR2 SASEGT. With 8 bases removed from V and 14 bases from J, the gap between germline ends came to 10 bases. The CDR3 reads CASGRNTLHF. In DNA, the CDR3 is TGTGCCAGCGGAAGGAACACCCTCCACTTT.

This clonotype was found a few times. The V call is TRBV20-1, the J call TRBJ2-3; TRBD2 agrees at 12 bases. Germline CDR1 is DFQATT and CDR2 is SNEGSKA (reference sequence). V shed 2 bases and J 8 bases; nucleotides not matched to a gene: 5. The CDR3 covers 14 residues. Written as DNA, the CDR3 is TGCAGTGCTAGAAGTCTAGCGGGAGGGCGTACGCAGTATTTT. Its protein is CSARSLAGGRTQYF.

DNA for the CDR3: TGTGCCAGCAGTACGACAGATTGGATGGCGGGAGCCACAGATACGCAGTATTTT. Translation: CASSTTDWMAGATDTQYF. The gene calls are TRBV27 and TRBJ2-3, with TRBD2 matching over 7 bases. The V and J ends lost 5 bases and 2 bases, in that order; junction bases with no gene match: 16. In germline, CDR1 is MNHEY, CDR2 SMNVEV (reference sequence). The CDR3 is 18 residues long.

This clonotype appeared a few times. The V call is TRBV6-1, the J call TRBJ2-3, with 7 positions matching TRBD1. Germline V gene data show CDR1 as MNHNS and CDR2 as SASEGT. This CDR3 has 15 amino acids. J lost 5 bases, V lost 5 bases, and 10 bases had no gene match. The CDR3 DNA follows: TGTGCCAGCAGTCAATACAGGGGTCGGGTAGATACGCAGTATTTT. Its protein product is CASSQYRGRVDTQYF.

This clonotype was recorded a few times. The rearrangement links TRBV19 to TRBJ1-1, with D possibly TRBD1 on 5 matching bases. This CDR3 is built from 16 residues. Between the trimmed V and J ends, which lost 6 bases and 1 base, there was a span of 18 bases. Germline V gene lookup returns CDR1 LNHDA and CDR2 SQIVND (reference sequence). The CDR3 loop reads CASREGQGGTNTEAFF. CDR3 bases: TGTGCCAGTAGGGAGGGTCAGGGCGGTACGAACACTGAAGCTTTCTTT.

The chain carries TRBV6-1 and TRBJ2-6; weak D call: TRBD1 (6 bases). Germline CDR1 MNHNS, CDR2 SASEGT. CDR3 size: 15 residues. V gave up 4 bases and J gave up 2 bases, with 9 bases separating them. CDR3 nucleotides: TGTGCCAGCAGTGCAGGGGTCACTGGGGCCAACGTCCTGACTTTC. Translated: CASSAGVTGANVLTF.

This clonotype was detected ten times or more. The CDR3 DNA follows: TGTGCCAGCAGTTCTGGCGGGAGTATATCCTACAATGAGCAGTTCTTC. Protein: CASSSGGSISYNEQFF. The rearrangement links TRBV12-3 or TRBV12-4 to TRBJ2-1; TRBD2 matches at 7 bases. The CDR3 length is 16 residues. J lost 1 base, V lost 4 bases, and 7 bases had no gene match.

This clonotype has a handful of counts. V usage is TRBV7-2 and J usage is TRBJ2-5; TRBD2 matches at 7 bases. In germline, CDR1 is SGHTA, CDR2 FQGNSA. The V segment lost 5 bases and the J segment 4 bases; nucleotides outside the gene matches: 7. This CDR3 has 14 residues. This CDR3 is CASSPRTRAETQYF. CDR3 DNA sequence: TGTGCCAGCAGCCCGAGGACTAGAGCAGAGACCCAGTACTTC.

The chain couples TRBV29-1 to TRBJ2-1; D might be TRBD2 (5 bases). V lost 3 bases and J 10 bases, leaving 13 bases between the germline ends. Germline-derived CDR1 and CDR2 are SQVTM and ANQGSEA. The CDR3 runs to 12 residues. Here the CDR3 DNA reads TGCAGCGTTGAGGTCTTGCGAGGGGAGCAGTTCTTC. Encoded protein: CSVEVLRGEQFF.

The gene calls are TRBV20-1 and TRBJ2-1, with TRBD2 as a possible D gene (5 bases). The V end lost 1 base, the J end lost 14 bases, and 12 bases lay between the germline ends. Germline V lookup: CDR1 DFQATT, CDR2 SNEGSKA (reference sequence). The CDR3 has 11 amino acids. CDR3 coding DNA: TGCAGTGCTAGAGGCCCGCGGGTAGAGTTCTTC. Its protein is CSARGPRVEFF.

The chain has TRBV11-2 and TRBJ1-1; a weak D match, TRBD1 (5 bases). Per the germline V gene, CDR1 is SGHAT and CDR2 is FQNNGV. The CDR3 spans 15 residues. Trimming took 1 base from V and 4 from J, leaving 13 bases between them. The CDR3 bases are TGTGCCAGCAGCTTAGGGGGAAGGGGCATCACTGAAGCTTTCTTT. Translation gives CASSLGGRGITEAFF.